The entry below gives a single T cell receptor beta chain sequence along with its context. These data come from a study of control samples from healthy donors and cancer patients. Germline values: CDR1 SGHNT, CDR2 YYREEE (reference sequence). The CDR3 covers 15 residues. V shed 10 bases and J 7 bases; nucleotides not matched to a gene: 9. Method: immunoSEQ multiplex PCR; TCRdb's copy keeps in-frame clones and lacks some. The sample has around 51,000 clones, about four fifths seen once. This TCR was recovered from a man aged 65 to 79 in good health. The chain joins TRBV5-4 to TRBJ2-1; TRBD2 matches at 15 bases. The sequencing sample was made of blood. The CDR3 here is CAGKLGTSGRNEQFF. As DNA, the CDR3 is TGTGCCGGAAAGCTTGGGACTAGCGGGAGGAATGAGCAGTTCTTC.